This TCR beta chain is from a study of T cell repertoires in cytomegalovirus infection. The CDR3 has 14 residues. Germline loops: CDR1 SQVTM, CDR2 ANQGSEA. V shed 8 bases and J shed 7 bases, with 22 bases lying between them. TCRdb re-derived calls from the reads in MiXCR, one entry per CDR3 protein. The profile shows approximately 140,000 distinct CDR3 sequences, under 8% of them singletons. Ten or more counts support this clonotype. The rearrangement uses TRBV29-1 and TRBJ2-3, with D possibly called TRBD1 or TRBD2 (5 bases each). Sequences were obtained from PBMCs. This receptor was identified in a human donor in good health (CMV status not recorded). Some clones in this sample may be carry-over from other donors' samples. Here the CDR3 DNA reads TGCAGCACGACTGAAGGGACCCTGCGCCATACGCAGTATTTT. It specifies CSTTEGTLRHTQYF.